The 26 T cell receptor beta chains given below trace back to one sample, sequenced in a study of blood T cell repertoires in COVID-19. The assay was immunoSEQ multiplex PCR, and TCRdb's table has in-frame clones only and misses some. In the table there are some 230,000 clones, about 85% of which are singletons. Source material: peripheral blood. The receptors shown here come from a man aged 40-49 years with acute or convalescent COVID-19.

This chain joins TRBV20-1 and TRBJ1-3; D is undetermined. The CDR3 runs to 13 residues. The germline gives CDR1 DFQATT, CDR2 SNEGSKA (reference sequence). Trimming took off 3 bases at V and 0 bases at J, with 6 bases between the two ends. The CDR3 sequence is CSASIASGNTIYF. In DNA form, the CDR3 reads TGCAGTGCTAGTATAGCCTCTGGAAACACCATATATTTT.

The CDR3 DNA reads TGTGCCAGCAGCTTGGGACAGCCAAAAGCTTTCTTT. This sequence encodes CASSLGQPKAFF. The chain couples TRBV5-6 to TRBJ1-1, with D perhaps TRBD1 (5 bases). Germline lookup yields CDR1 SGHDT and CDR2 YYEEEE. V was pared by 0 bases and J by 9 bases, with 9 bases between. The CDR3 runs to 12 residues. The whole variable domain, filled in from reference TRBV5-6 and TRBJ1-1, reads DAGVTQSPTHLIKTRGQQVTLRCSPKSGHDTVSWYQQALGQGPQFIFQYYEEEERQRGNFPDRFSGHQFPNYSSELNVNALLLGDSALYLCASSLGQPKAFFGQGTRLTVV.

The J gene is TRBJ1-5, the V gene TRBV5-6; 8 positions match TRBD1. Trimming removed 2 bases from V and 3 bases from J; junction bases left unmatched: 7. The CDR3 has 16 residues. CDR1 is SGHDT and CDR2 is YYEEEE in the germline V gene. The CDR3 is CASSFQGAGNNQPQHF. For the CDR3, the DNA is TGTGCCAGCAGCTTCCAGGGGGCTGGTAACAATCAGCCCCAGCATTTT. The variable domain in full, completed from reference TRBV5-6 and TRBJ1-5, reads DAGVTQSPTHLIKTRGQQVTLRCSPKSGHDTVSWYQQALGQGPQFIFQYYEEEERQRGNFPDRFSGHQFPNYSSELNVNALLLGDSALYLCASSFQGAGNNQPQHFGDGTRLSIL.

The genes are TRBV5-1 and TRBJ1-1; D ambiguous. The CDR3 has 15 residues. With 0 bases removed from V and 4 bases from J, the gap between germline ends came to 13 bases. Germline-derived CDR1 and CDR2 are SGHRS and YFSETQ. The CDR3 bases are TGCGCCAGCAGCTTGGCCAGCCAGGTGCTCACTGAAGCTTTCTTT. Translating it yields CASSLASQVLTEAFF.

The V call is TRBV5-4, the J call TRBJ2-3; weak D call: TRBD1 (5 bases). This CDR3 has 14 residues. Trimming removed 2 bases from V and 0 bases from J, with 7 bases in between. Germline V gene data show CDR1 as SGHNT and CDR2 as YYREEE (reference sequence). The CDR3 coding sequence is TGTGCCAGCAGCTTTGACAGAAGCACAGATACGCAGTATTTT. Amino acid sequence: CASSFDRSTDTQYF.

This chain joins TRBV30 and TRBJ1-4, with D possibly being TRBD1 (5 bases). Germline V gene sequence: CDR1 GTSNPN, CDR2 SVGIG (reference sequence). This CDR3 has 13 residues. V was pared by 1 base and J by 5 bases, with 8 bases between. As DNA, the CDR3 is TGTGCCTGGAGTGGACAGAAGAATGAAAAACTGTTTTTT. It encodes CAWSGQKNEKLFF.

The chain carries TRBV6-5 and TRBJ2-3, with TRBD2 as a possible D gene (7 bases). The germline CDR1 and CDR2 sequences are MNHEY and SVGAGI. CDR3 length equals 15 residues. Trimming took off 4 bases at V and 3 bases at J, with 14 bases between the two ends. The CDR3 spells CASSLGGAETDTQYF. CDR3 DNA: TGTGCCAGCAGTTTGGGGGGGGCCGAAACAGATACGCAGTATTTT.

This chain links TRBV10-3 with TRBJ1-1, with D tentatively TRBD1 (6 bases). Germline CDR1 ENHRY, CDR2 SYGVKD. The V gene lost 10 bases and the J gene lost 5 bases, with 20 bases spanning the gap. The CDR3 length is 14 residues. CDR3 DNA: TGTGCCACCGGGATAGGGGGATCTGGGACTGAAGCTTTCTTT. Residues: CATGIGGSGTEAFF.

The J gene is TRBJ2-7, the V gene TRBV30; no firm D call. Between the trimmed V and J ends, which lost 3 bases and 2 bases, there was a span of 8 bases. The CDR3 consists of 12 residues. The germline CDR1 and CDR2 sequences are GTSNPN and SVGIG (reference sequence). CDR3 sequence (DNA): TGTGCCTGGAGCCCTACAGCCTACGAGCAGTACTTC. Its translation: CAWSPTAYEQYF.

The rearrangement joins TRBV5-8 to TRBJ2-7; D gene uncertain. From germline, CDR1 is SGHTS and CDR2 YDEGEE. The CDR3 spans 15 residues. The V and J ends lost 4 bases and 0 bases respectively, with 14 bases between them. The CDR3 here is CASSRHPGSSYEQYF. CDR3 coding DNA: TGTGCCAGCAGCCGCCATCCAGGCAGCTCCTACGAGCAGTACTTC.

This chain joins TRBV5-1 and TRBJ2-3; possibly TRBD2 for D (5 bases). Germline values: CDR1 SGHRS, CDR2 YFSETQ. V was shortened by 4 bases and J by 2 bases, with 14 bases between the two germline ends. The CDR3 is 15 residues long. The CDR3 coding sequence is TGCGCCAGCAGCCCCGGCCCCGGGAACACAGATACGCAGTATTTT. It translates to CASSPGPGNTDTQYF.

This clone was counted a few times. The rearrangement uses TRBV7-2 and TRBJ1-6, with a weak D call TRBD1 (6 bases). The V end was cut by 5 bases, the J end by 9 bases, with 17 bases between. The CDR3 is made up of 15 amino acids. Germline V gene sequence: CDR1 SGHTA, CDR2 FQGNSA. The CDR3 region has the DNA TGTGCCAGCAGCCCAGAACAGGGCCCGGGTTCACCCCTCCACTTT. Its translation is CASSPEQGPGSPLHF.

The chain recombines TRBV5-1 with TRBJ2-1, with D maybe TRBD2 (5 bases). The CDR3 sequence is 15 residues long. The germline V gene encodes CDR1 SGHRS and CDR2 YFSETQ. The V gene lost 0 bases and the J gene lost 1 base, with 8 bases spanning the gap. CDR3 sequence (DNA): TGCGCCAGCAGCTTGGAGCCGGGGTCCTACAATGAGCAGTTCTTC. This gives the protein CASSLEPGSYNEQFF.

The rearrangement links TRBV29-1 to TRBJ1-2; 7 bases line up with TRBD1. Germline V gives CDR1 SQVTM, CDR2 ANQGSEA. CDR3 length equals 13 residues. With V trimmed by 4 bases and J by 6 bases, 8 bases remained unmatched. CDR3 loop: CSVGDSYDHGYTF. The CDR3 region has the DNA TGCAGCGTTGGGGACAGCTACGACCATGGCTACACCTTC.

The chain joins TRBV29-1 to TRBJ1-2, with D perhaps TRBD1 (6 bases). Germline V gene data show CDR1 as SQVTM and CDR2 as ANQGSEA. The CDR3 length is 13 residues. The V gene lost 3 bases and the J gene lost 6 bases, with 14 bases spanning the gap. The CDR3 region is CSVEGAGDHGYTF. DNA for the CDR3: TGCAGCGTTGAGGGCGCAGGGGACCATGGCTACACCTTC. Looking up the rest from reference TRBV29-1 and TRBJ1-2 gives the full variable domain: SAVISQKPSRDICQRGTSLTIQCQVDSQVTMMFWYRQQPGQSLTLIATANQGSEATYESGFVIDKFPISRPNLTFSTLTVSNMSPEDSSIYLCSVEGAGDHGYTFGSGTRLTVV.

J is TRBJ1-2 and V is TRBV9; D ambiguous. V dropped 0 bases and J dropped 2 bases, with 11 bases sitting between them. The CDR3 covers 15 residues. The germline V gene has CDR1 SGDLS and CDR2 YYNGEE. CDR3 loop: CASSVDGGVNYGYTF. For the CDR3, the DNA is TGTGCCAGCAGCGTAGACGGTGGTGTAAACTATGGCTACACCTTC.

This clone was detected a few times. V gene TRBV5-4 combines with J gene TRBJ2-7; perhaps TRBD1 as D (5 bases). Germline V gene sequence: CDR1 SGHNT, CDR2 YYREEE (reference sequence). This CDR3 comprises 15 residues. Trimming took 3 bases from V and 3 from J, leaving 16 bases between them. The CDR3: CASSSGQGRGYEQYF. CDR3 DNA: TGTGCCAGCAGCTCTGGGCAGGGAAGAGGCTACGAGCAGTACTTC.

The CDR3 DNA reads TGTGCCAGCAGGGGGACAGGGGCTCAAGAGACCCAGTACTTC. Translated: CASRGTGAQETQYF. J is TRBJ2-5 and V is TRBV2, with 10 bases matching TRBD1. Germline V gives CDR1 SNHLY, CDR2 FYNNEI. CDR3 length equals 14 residues. V shed 6 bases and J 2 bases; nucleotides not matched to a gene: 3.

The chain uses TRBV5-8 and TRBJ1-2, with no clear D. Looked up from germline, CDR1 is SGHTS and CDR2 is YDEGEE. The CDR3 spans 11 residues. Deletions cut 3 bases from V and 4 bases from J, with 4 bases between. DNA for the CDR3: TGTGCCAGCAGCTCCTTCTATGGCTACACCTTC. This encodes CASSSFYGYTF.

CDR3 nucleotides: TGTGCCAGCAGCTTGGGGCTAGCTGGGGCCAACGTCCTGACTTTC. Its translation is CASSLGLAGANVLTF. V usage is TRBV5-6 and J usage is TRBJ2-6; D gene ambiguous. Germline CDR1 reads SGHDT; CDR2 reads YYEEEE. The CDR3 spans 15 residues. Trimming stripped 0 bases from V and 2 bases from J, with 6 bases between.

This chain uses TRBV30 with TRBJ1-2; tentatively, D is TRBD1 (6 bases). CDR1 and CDR2 from the germline V gene are GTSNPN and SVGIG (reference sequence). The CDR3 length is 14 residues. The germline V and J ends were trimmed by 3 bases and 4 bases, with 15 bases remaining between them. The CDR3 DNA follows: TGTGCCTGGAGCCCTGAGTGGGGGCTCTATGGCTACACCTTC. It codes for CAWSPEWGLYGYTF.

The chain employs TRBV7-8 and TRBJ1-5; no firm D call. The V end lost 1 base, the J end lost 1 base, and 11 bases lay between the germline ends. Germline assignment: CDR1 SGHVS and CDR2 FQNEAQ. This CDR3 spans 16 amino acids. CDR3 sequence (DNA): TGTGCCAGCAGCTTAGTAGGAGCTTTAAGCAATCAGCCCCAGCATTTT. Translation: CASSLVGALSNQPQHF.

The chain is built from TRBV2 and TRBJ1-2; 8 bases align to TRBD1. The CDR3 loop spans 12 amino acids. Trimming cost V 6 bases and J 10 bases; bases outside gene matches: 7. Germline V gene data show CDR1 as SNHLY and CDR2 as FYNNEI. The CDR3, as DNA: TGTGCCAGCAGCCTCACGGACAGGGCCTACACCTTC. Its protein is CASSLTDRAYTF.

The chain recombines TRBV7-2 with TRBJ2-5; 8 nucleotides agree with TRBD2. The CDR3 is 16 residues long. Germline V gene lookup returns CDR1 SGHTA and CDR2 FQGNSA. The ends lost 6 bases at V and 4 bases at J; junction bases unmatched: 13. CDR3: CASSYAWAGGTETQYF. The CDR3 region has the DNA TGTGCCAGCAGTTATGCATGGGCGGGGGGAACAGAGACCCAGTACTTC.

A remark on this clone: The sample carries other DNA sequences with the same CDR3. The V call is TRBV11-3, the J call TRBJ1-1; D unclear. Germline V gene lookup returns CDR1 SGHNT and CDR2 YENEEA. CDR3 size: 13 residues. With 1 base removed from V and 3 bases from J, the gap between germline ends came to 6 bases. CDR3 nucleotides: TGTGCCAGCAGCTTAGTGCCAGACACTGAAGCTTTCTTT. This codes for CASSLVPDTEAFF.

The J gene is TRBJ1-6, the V gene TRBV7-8, with 7 bases lining up with TRBD1. Germline V gene lookup returns CDR1 SGHVS and CDR2 FQNEAQ. The V gene end was trimmed by 1 base and the J gene end by 6 bases; junction bases not matched to a gene: 6. The CDR3 contains 16 residues. CDR3 DNA: TGTGCCAGCAGCTTAGGAAAGGGGGCTGGTAATTCACCCCTCCACTTT. Its protein is CASSLGKGAGNSPLHF. Using reference TRBV7-8 and TRBJ1-6 for the parts outside the CDR3, the full variable domain is GAGVSQSPRYKVAKRGQDVALRCDPISGHVSLFWYQQALGQGPEFLTYFQNEAQLDKSGLPSDRFFAERPEGSVSTLKIQRTQQEDSAVYLCASSLGKGAGNSPLHFGNGTRLTVT.